This T cell receptor (beta chain) was identified during a study of OX40 agonist ivuxolimab in advanced cancers. Profiling relied on immunoSEQ multiplex PCR, and the TCRdb table lists in-frame clones only, not all of them. Among under 65,000 clones listed, about 85% were seen once. This CDR3 has 13 residues. Trimming removed 2 bases from V and 2 bases from J, with 6 bases in between. Germline V gene sequence: CDR1 WSHSY, CDR2 SAAADI. The starting material was CD4+ or CD8+ T cells sorted from blood, obtained in a trial of the OX40 agonist ivuxolimab. The chain employs TRBV10-2 and TRBJ2-5; tentatively, D is TRBD2 (6 bases). This receptor was obtained from an adult with an advanced solid tumor such as melanoma, head and neck, liver or kidney cancer. For the CDR3, the DNA is TGCGCCAGCAGTGAGGGGAGGCAAGAGACCCAGTACTTC. Protein: CASSEGRQETQYF.